This T cell receptor beta chain is from a study of T cells in Graves' hyperthyroidism and ophthalmopathy (dated by TCRdb to about 2019). A note on the overall study: Peripheral blood samples were taken at initial diagnosis, before any treatment was given. Prospective prediction of ophthalmopathy was tested in an independent validation cohort consisting of 18 to 20 hyperthyroidism patients and around 17 patients who later progressed to ophthalmopathy. TCR V-J signatures able to tell the groups apart were searched for in a discovery cohort of approximately 95 patients, of whom 43 had Graves' ophthalmopathy and about 60 had stable Graves' hyperthyroidism. Once sampling was done, hyperthyroidism patients were given methimazole at a starting dose of 30 mg daily, whereas ophthalmopathy patients were given high-dose intravenous methylprednisolone. The paper reports TCR Vbeta CDR3 sequencing of fewer than 150 peripheral blood samples: around 45 ophthalmopathy, fewer than 80 hyperthyroidism and around 17 progressor patients. The study also compared thyroid tissue and blood T-cell repertoires from roughly six Graves' hyperthyroidism patients. The approximately 100 discovery patients were divided at random into training and test sets in a 7:3 ratio. The paper's findings and limits, for the study overall: In cross-validation, a model built on a 13 V-J signature told ophthalmopathy apart from stable hyperthyroidism with 85% to 90% sensitivity and roughly 81% specificity, and in testing the same model reached 80%/75%. Most expanded thyroid clonotypes (frequency above 0.001) were also found in blood, which suggests that blood repertoires may mirror thyroid immune responses. In validation, the model predicted progression to ophthalmopathy a median of around six months before onset, with roughly 71% sensitivity and around 76% specificity. Sample size was not statistically predetermined, and investigators were not blinded to group allocation.

Stable Graves' hyperthyroidism was defined as no progression to ophthalmopathy during 18 months of follow-up. Hyperthyroidism patients were newly diagnosed, had a disease duration of under 2 months, and were aged 18 to 65 years. Exclusion was applied to patients with uncontrolled infections, other autoimmune diseases, pregnancy or lactation. Diagnoses were established on the basis of clinical symptoms, serum thyroxine and TRAb, thyroid ultrasound, and orbital computed tomography. Ficoll-Paque density gradient centrifugation was used to isolate PBMCs from around 10 ml of fresh peripheral blood. Total RNA was extracted using Trizol reagent, and RNA quality was assessed on an Agilent 2100 Bioanalyzer. The TCR beta CDR3 regions were amplified from RNA transcripts. For the first round of RT-PCR on the TCR CDR3, the HTBI primer set was used together with the Qiagen OneStep RT-PCR kit. Libraries were constructed in a second round of multiplex PCR, after which size selection and purification were performed. Libraries were sequenced paired-end with 100 bp reads on an Illumina HiSeq2000. In the paper's pipeline: SOAPnuke was used to process the raw data, removing reads that contained adapters or uncalled bases, had a mean Phred below 15, or lacked an exact match to the constant primer or identifier. High-quality paired reads were merged using COPE v1.2.5, and each unique nucleotide sequence was defined as a clonotype. MiTCR v1.1 was used to align clonotypes to the IMGT TRBV, TRBD and TRBJ reference segments. Analysis was restricted to V-J combinations with a frequency above 0.0001, which covered 99.2% of repertoires. The TCS score was defined as the ratio of F50 (clonal expansion) to E x V (chaos), calculated using BLOSUM62-based TCRdist between CDR3 peptides within each V-J. Welch's t-statistics and random forest reduced 500 to 650 V-J features to roughly 13, which were used in a naive Bayes classifier (R e1071). TCRdb took the public reads, trimmed them with fastp at Q25, ran MiXCR for clone calling and kept in-frame beta chains. Duplicate CDR3 protein sequences are folded into a single record with the most common DNA and genes. It is TCRdb's table, rather than the study itself, that gives the V and J calls and clone size. The sample has about 720,000 distinct CDR3 sequences on record, roughly 17% of them singletons. The ten largest clones add up to about 8.4% of the sample.

This clonotype showed up many times. Its antigen is not yet known. The record has no base qualities; no much larger clone is one base away. The receptor's source is a man younger than 35 with Graves' hyperthyroidism. Sequenced material: blood.

The DNA reads as follows: TGCAGTGCTAGAGATCGGCGGATCCAAGAGACCCAGTACTTC. The translation is CSARDRRIQETQYF. The sequence links TRBV20-1 to TRBJ2-5; too little of a D gene remains to name it. The trim is 0 bases for V and 1 base for J, with a gap of 9 bases between the germline ends. The CDR3 contains 14 residues, cysteine and phenylalanine counted. The kept DNA is CDR3 alone, 42 bases in frame from the first base. Looking up the germline V gene (reference sequence) yields CDR1 DFQATT and CDR2 SNEGSKA.